These T cell receptor beta chains were read from a single sample in a study of blood T cell repertoires in COVID-19. The method was immunoSEQ multiplex PCR; TCRdb's version includes in-frame clones alone and lacks a portion of them. The sample shows 150,000 or so clones, about 92% of them seen only once. Material: peripheral blood. All receptors derive from a man aged 25-45 years with COVID-19, enrolled during active disease. The conserved cysteine and the conserved F or W are not part of the CDR3 here. Not all rows give a size; the values are once, few, many and, for expanded clones, a class.

J gene: TRBJ1-5
V gene: TRBV25-1
clone size: .
CDR3 protein: ASSESTAHSNQPQH

J gene: TRBJ2-3
V gene: TRBV7-7
clone size: .
CDR3 protein: ASSSRTGDTQY

J gene: TRBJ2-7
V gene: TRBV2
clone size: .
CDR3 protein: ASIPLAGVPSEQY

J gene: TRBJ1-2
V gene: TRBV24-1
clone size: .
CDR3 protein: ATRTMGGNYGYT

J gene: TRBJ1-5
V gene: TRBV4-1
clone size: .
CDR3 protein: ASSQGGQYSNQPQH

J gene: TRBJ2-5
V gene: TRBV14
clone size: .
CDR3 protein: ASSPDWPGAKTQY

J gene: TRBJ1-3
V gene: TRBV14
clone size: .
CDR3 protein: ASSRFRDFSGNTIY

J gene: TRBJ2-7
V gene: TRBV27
clone size: .
CDR3 protein: ASSPSSYSYEQY

J gene: TRBJ2-3
V gene: TRBV18
clone size: .
CDR3 protein: ASSSLDRGYTDTQY

J gene: TRBJ1-2
V gene: TRBV27
clone size: .
CDR3 protein: ASSFGGRLDGYT

J gene: TRBJ2-7
V gene: TRBV6-6
clone size: .
CDR3 protein: ASSLQEGEQY

J gene: TRBJ1-2
V gene: TRBV7-8
clone size: .
CDR3 protein: ASSFTLEAVGYT

J gene: TRBJ1-1
V gene: TRBV6-4
clone size: .
CDR3 protein: ASSDFDRGLFWNTEAF

J gene: TRBJ2-5
V gene: TRBV6-5
clone size: .
CDR3 protein: ASSYSRVEKTQY

J gene: TRBJ1-5
V gene: TRBV5-6
clone size: .
CDR3 protein: ASSSNGQGFQPQH

J gene: TRBJ1-1
V gene: TRBV7-2
clone size: .
CDR3 protein: ASSVQGGVNTEAF

J gene: TRBJ2-1
V gene: TRBV11-2
clone size: .
CDR3 protein: ASSFRLAGGVRQF

J gene: TRBJ2-1
V gene: TRBV5-6
clone size: .
CDR3 protein: ASSFGTGGDEQF

J gene: TRBJ2-7
V gene: TRBV20-1
clone size: .
CDR3 protein: SATSGAEQY

J gene: TRBJ1-2
V gene: TRBV27
clone size: .
CDR3 protein: ASSWSGTGGGFGYT

J gene: TRBJ2-7
V gene: TRBV2
clone size: .
CDR3 protein: ASSYGLAGTYEQY

J gene: TRBJ2-5
V gene: TRBV7-2
clone size: .
CDR3 protein: ASSFQGPTQETQY

J gene: TRBJ2-2
V gene: TRBV5-1
clone size: once
CDR3 protein: ASSETGGELF

J gene: TRBJ2-3
V gene: TRBV4-1
clone size: .
CDR3 protein: ASSLSGLAGDTQY

J gene: TRBJ2-1
V gene: TRBV28
clone size: .
CDR3 protein: ASKTPLAGRNEQF

J gene: TRBJ1-2
V gene: TRBV7-9
clone size: .
CDR3 protein: ASSPLTGTPAFRYT

J gene: TRBJ1-2
V gene: TRBV7-2
clone size: .
CDR3 protein: ASSSTVSYGYT

J gene: TRBJ2-6
V gene: TRBV6-6
clone size: .
CDR3 protein: ASSPEWGRTSGANVLT

J gene: TRBJ1-5
V gene: TRBV5-6
clone size: .
CDR3 protein: ASSLGGGGQPQH

J gene: TRBJ2-7
V gene: TRBV12-3/TRBV12-4
clone size: .
CDR3 protein: ASRDFEGGQY

J gene: TRBJ2-1
V gene: TRBV29-1
clone size: .
CDR3 protein: SVDAAGLGNEQF